Following are 3 T cell receptor beta chains from one sample sequenced in a study of blood T cell repertoires in COVID-19. The data were produced by immunoSEQ multiplex PCR, yet TCRdb's version contains in-frame clones alone and is incomplete. The table includes roughly 250,000 clones, around 82% detected once. The sequencing sample was made of peripheral blood. The receptors stem from a woman older than 75 with active or convalescent COVID-19.

The chain uses TRBV5-4 and TRBJ1-4; D remains unclear. Germline loops: CDR1 SGHNT, CDR2 YYREEE (reference sequence). The V and J ends lost 4 bases and 0 bases respectively, with 10 bases between them. This CDR3 comprises 15 residues. CDR3 sequence reads: CASSQRLATNEKLFF. In DNA, the CDR3 is TGTGCCAGCAGCCAACGACTGGCAACTAATGAAAAACTGTTTTTT.

The genes are TRBV5-1 and TRBJ2-7, with TRBD2 matching over 10 bases. Germline V gives CDR1 SGHRS, CDR2 YFSETQ. Trimming at V came to 3 bases and at J to 2 bases, leaving 8 bases not matched to a gene. The CDR3 has 16 residues. CDR3 DNA: TGCGCCAGCAGCTCCCCACCGGGACTAGCGCCCTACGAGCAGTACTTC. Its translation is CASSSPPGLAPYEQYF.

J is TRBJ2-2 and V is TRBV28; 10 positions agree with TRBD2. In germline, CDR1 is MDHEN, CDR2 SYDVKM. This CDR3 spans 18 amino acids. The V and J ends lost 4 bases and 1 base, in that order; junction bases with no gene match: 9. CDR3 sequence reads: CASSSIAGGQMNTGELFF. The CDR3 region has the DNA TGTGCCAGCAGTTCCATAGCGGGGGGCCAGATGAACACCGGGGAGCTGTTTTTT.